The 5 T cell receptor beta chains below were found in one sample sequenced in a study of fetal regulatory T cell absence and autoimmunity. Sequenced by immunoSEQ multiplex PCR; TCRdb stores in-frame clones only, minus some. The table includes 85,000 to 100,000 clones, 60% to 80% detected once. The sequenced material came from pancreas tissue. These receptors came from a male donor with IPEX syndrome.

This clone has a handful of counts. Other DNA sequences in the same sample also yield this CDR3. The chain links TRBV10-3 to TRBJ2-7; D is possibly TRBD1 (6 bases). The V gene's germline CDR1 is ENHRY and CDR2 SYGVKD. CDR3 length equals 12 residues. V was shortened by 6 bases and J by 1 base, with 7 bases between the two germline ends. CDR3 DNA sequence: TGTGCCATCAGCGGGACATCCTACGAGCAGTACTTC. It is translated as CAISGTSYEQYF.

The chain combines TRBV25-1 with TRBJ1-4; 7 nucleotides line up with TRBD1. V shed 5 bases, J shed 8 bases, and the junction held 11 bases outside the gene matches. Germline CDR1 MGHDK, CDR2 SYGVNS. This CDR3 region has 15 residues. The CDR3 region is CASSFLQGRNEKLFF. The CDR3 bases are TGTGCCAGCAGTTTCCTACAGGGGCGGAACGAAAAACTGTTTTTT.

CDR3 nucleotides: TGTGCCAGCAGCTTAGCGAGCCAGGGGTACGAGCAGTACTTC. This encodes CASSLASQGYEQYF. The chain combines TRBV7-2 with TRBJ2-7, with D possibly matching TRBD1 (6 bases). Trimming shortened V by 0 bases and J by 4 bases, and 10 bases separated the two germline ends. Germline-derived CDR1 and CDR2 are SGHTA and FQGNSA. The CDR3 is 14 residues long.

The chain joins TRBV4-1 to TRBJ1-2, with D possibly matching TRBD1 (6 bases). Trimming took 1 base from V and 7 from J, leaving 13 bases between them. This CDR3 comprises 14 residues. CDR1 and CDR2 (germline): MGHRA, YSYEKL. The CDR3 nucleotides are TGCGCCAGCAGCCAAGGAACAGGGATCGCTGGCTACACCTTC. Its protein product is CASSQGTGIAGYTF.

This clone was recorded a few times. The chain's CDR3 is CASSVGGTGAYEQYF. The CDR3 coding sequence is TGTGCCAGCAGCGTAGGGGGGACAGGGGCCTACGAGCAGTACTTC. The chain has TRBV9 and TRBJ2-7; 10 bases are a match to TRBD1. The V gene end was trimmed by 0 bases and the J gene end by 2 bases; junction bases not matched to a gene: 2. This CDR3 spans 15 amino acids. Looked up from germline, CDR1 is SGDLS and CDR2 is YYNGEE. The whole variable domain, filled in from reference TRBV9 and TRBJ2-7, reads DSGVTQTPKHLITATGQRVTLRCSPRSGDLSVYWYQQSLDQGLQFLIQYYNGEERAKGNILERFSAQQFPDLHSELNLSSLELGDSALYFCASSVGGTGAYEQYFGPGTRLTVT.